This T cell receptor (beta chain) comes out of a study of T-cell memory formation after mild COVID-19. Study-wide background: TCR clusters showed largely donor specificity.

As for this clonotype: As yet, its antigen is unknown.

Broader study findings: Pre-infection memory harbored some responding clones, suggesting cross-reactive memory joined.

The germline V gene encodes CDR1 MNHEY and CDR2 SVGAGI. The CDR3 is 14 residues long. J gave up 11 bases and V 6 bases, and 10 bases lay outside the gene matches. TCRdb redid the calling of the 5' RACE reads with MiXCR, one entry per CDR3 protein. The data contain 300,000 to 400,000 distinct CDR3 sequences, around 21% of them singletons. This TCR derives from an adult woman who had mild COVID-19 (a few samples of this study predate the infection). Cell type and time point are not known. Sequencing was carried out using PBMCs or a T cell subset sorted from them (not recorded which). V gene TRBV6-5 combines with J gene TRBJ1-6, with TRBD1 identical over 7 bases. This chain's CDR3 is CASSPRQGGTPLHF. In nucleotides, the CDR3 is TGTGCCAGCAGCCCACGACAGGGCGGGACACCCCTCCACTTT.